A single sample is the source of the 28 T cell receptor beta chains below, sequenced in a study of T-cell reconstitution after alpha-beta-depleted transplantation in children. Unique molecular identifiers featured in how the TCRbeta library was prepared. In TCRdb, the PCR reads were re-called with MiXCR into one record per CDR3 protein. The sample consists of approximately 500,000 distinct CDR3 sequences, 25% to 30% of them appearing once. The sample was PBMCs, taken before TCRalphabeta/CD19-depleted stem cell transplant. The receptors originated from a boy in the first two years of life with Wiskott-Aldrich syndrome, due to receive a stem cell transplant.

This clonotype turned up a few times. This chain connects TRBV7-9 to TRBJ2-1; TRBD2 agrees at 13 bases. The CDR3 sequence is 17 residues long. The germline V gene has CDR1 SEHNR and CDR2 FQNEAQ (reference sequence). The V and J ends lost 5 bases and 4 bases, in that order; junction bases with no gene match: 8. CDR3 DNA sequence: TGTGCCAGCAGCCAGGGAGGACTAGCGGGAGCTTACAATGAGCAGTTCTTC. Its protein product is CASSQGGLAGAYNEQFF.

This clonotype was recorded a few times. The CDR3, as DNA: TGTGCCAGCAGTTTTAGTTGGTACGAGCAGTACTTC. It is translated as CASSFSWYEQYF. J is TRBJ2-7 and V is TRBV12-3 or TRBV12-4; no clear D. V was clipped by 3 bases and J by 4 bases, with 7 bases between them. The CDR3 covers 12 residues.

J is TRBJ1-3 and V is TRBV20-1; D is uncertain. Germline values: CDR1 DFQATT, CDR2 SNEGSKA (reference sequence). The ends were cut back, 4 bases at V and 4 bases at J, with 14 bases in the middle. The CDR3 spans 14 residues. The CDR3 spells CSAKRHFEGNTIYF. The CDR3 DNA reads as TGCAGTGCTAAAAGACACTTTGAGGGAAACACCATATATTTT.

The rearrangement joins TRBV28 to TRBJ2-7; 9 bases line up with TRBD2. J gave up 3 bases and V 1 base, and 1 base lay outside the gene matches. This CDR3 comprises 14 residues. Germline V gene lookup returns CDR1 MDHEN and CDR2 SYDVKM. CDR3: CASSLLTSGYEQYF. The CDR3 nucleotides read TGTGCCAGCAGTTTATTGACTAGCGGCTACGAGCAGTACTTC.

This clonotype was recorded a few times. This CDR3 reads CASSFGQETQYF. CDR3 in DNA: TGCGCCAGCAGCTTTGGCCAAGAGACCCAGTACTTC. The rearrangement links TRBV5-1 to TRBJ2-5; D is undetermined. This CDR3 spans 12 amino acids. Germline lookup yields CDR1 SGHRS and CDR2 YFSETQ. The germline V and J ends were trimmed by 2 bases and 1 base, with 3 bases remaining between them.

Only a few counts were recorded for this clonotype. The chain couples TRBV29-1 to TRBJ1-1; maybe TRBD1 (6 bases). Per germline, CDR1 SQVTM and CDR2 ANQGSEA. This CDR3 is built from 13 residues. V was trimmed by 6 bases and J by 0 bases, leaving 11 bases between them. The CDR3 bases are TGCAGCGTCGCGAGGGACATGAACACTGAAGCTTTCTTT. This translates into CSVARDMNTEAFF. The full variable domain, rest sourced from reference TRBV29-1 and TRBJ1-1, is SAVISQKPSRDICQRGTSLTIQCQVDSQVTMMFWYRQQPGQSLTLIATANQGSEATYESGFVIDKFPISRPNLTFSTLTVSNMSPEDSSIYLCSVARDMNTEAFFGQGTRLTVV.

A few counts support this clonotype. The chain uses TRBV12-3 or TRBV12-4 and TRBJ2-7, with TRBD2 identical over 9 bases. Losses at the gene ends were 1 base for V and 5 bases for J; bases not matched to a gene: 12. CDR3 length: 17 residues. The CDR3 loop reads CASSLEGGGAYFNEQYF. The CDR3 DNA is TGTGCCAGCAGTTTAGAGGGCGGGGGGGCCTATTTCAACGAGCAGTACTTC.

This clonotype was observed a few times. The genes are TRBV19 and TRBJ1-2, with TRBD1 matching over 11 bases. The trim removed 5 bases at V and 2 bases at J, leaving 7 bases unmatched. CDR1 and CDR2 (germline): LNHDA, SQIVND (reference sequence). The CDR3 sequence is 16 residues long. The CDR3 region has the DNA TGTGCCAGTAGTCCACTAAGGACAGGGGGCAACTATGGCTACACCTTC. Residues: CASSPLRTGGNYGYTF. The whole variable domain, remainder taken from reference TRBV19 and TRBJ1-2, is DGGITQSPKYLFRKEGQNVTLSCEQNLNHDAMYWYRQDPGQGLRLIYYSQIVNDFQKGDIAEGYSVSREKKESFPLTVTSAQKNPTAFYLCASSPLRTGGNYGYTFGSGTRLTVV.

The chain recombines TRBV7-2 with TRBJ2-3, with 7 bases lining up with TRBD1. Trimming removed 5 bases from V and 3 bases from J; junction bases left unmatched: 11. Germline-derived CDR1 and CDR2 are SGHTA and FQGNSA. This CDR3 is built from 16 residues. This CDR3 reads CASSPNVRGTTDTQYF. CDR3 nucleotides: TGTGCCAGCAGCCCTAATGTCAGGGGGACGACAGATACGCAGTATTTT.

This clonotype showed up just a few times. This rearrangement joins TRBV12-3 or TRBV12-4 to TRBJ1-5; 8 bases fit TRBD1. The CDR3 covers 15 residues. V shed 8 bases and J 0 bases; nucleotides not matched to a gene: 6. DNA of the CDR3: TGTGCCAGCTCACCCGGACAGGGTAGCAATCAGCCCCAGCATTTT. It specifies CASSPGQGSNQPQHF.

The V and J genes are TRBV6-1 and TRBJ1-1, with unresolved D. Between the trimmed V and J ends, which lost 2 bases and 5 bases, there was a span of 15 bases. Looked up from germline, CDR1 is MNHNS and CDR2 is SASEGT. The CDR3 has 15 residues. CDR3 coding DNA: TGTGCCAGCAGTGAATTCGTGGGAGTTACTACTGAAGCTTTCTTT. It codes for CASSEFVGVTTEAFF.

This clonotype was seen a few times. The J gene is TRBJ2-3, the V gene TRBV7-2, with 9 bases aligning to TRBD2. Germline CDR1 and CDR2: SGHTA and FQGNSA. Germline trimming cut 6 bases from V and 4 bases from J; bases unmatched to any gene: 8. This CDR3 has 15 residues. The CDR3 reads CASSYSGSGSDTQYF. CDR3 nucleotide sequence: TGTGCCAGCAGTTATAGCGGGAGTGGGTCAGATACGCAGTATTTT.

The chain recombines TRBV2 with TRBJ2-1; the match to TRBD2 covers 15 bases. With 4 bases clipped from V and 12 bases from J, the junction kept 4 bases outside the gene matches. Looked up from germline, CDR1 is SNHLY and CDR2 is FYNNEI. This CDR3 comprises 14 residues. In DNA form, the CDR3 reads TGTGCCAGCAGTGGGGGACTAGCGGGAGGTAGGCAGTTCTTC. It codes for CASSGGLAGGRQFF.

This chain links TRBV20-1 with TRBJ2-2; TRBD1 matches at 8 bases. Germline V lookup: CDR1 DFQATT, CDR2 SNEGSKA (reference sequence). The CDR3 totals 13 residues. The ends lost 6 bases at V and 5 bases at J; junction bases unmatched: 5. The CDR3, as DNA: TGCAGTGCCCGGGGACAGGTTACCGGGGAGCTGTTTTTT. Its protein product is CSARGQVTGELFF.

The table lists this clonotype with a count of one. V gene TRBV7-8 combines with J gene TRBJ2-3; D possibly corresponds to TRBD1 (5 bases). This CDR3 has 16 residues. Germline-derived CDR1 and CDR2 are SGHVS and FQNEAQ. V lost 6 bases and J lost 0, with 16 bases in between. In nucleotides, the CDR3 is TGTGCCAGCAGTCCCCGGTCGGCAGGGAGCACAGATACGCAGTATTTT. It encodes CASSPRSAGSTDTQYF. The complete variable domain, with remaining parts taken from reference TRBV7-8 and TRBJ2-3, reads GAGVSQSPRYKVAKRGQDVALRCDPISGHVSLFWYQQALGQGPEFLTYFQNEAQLDKSGLPSDRFFAERPEGSVSTLKIQRTQQEDSAVYLCASSPRSAGSTDTQYFGPGTRLTVL.

The CDR3 nucleotides are TGTGCCAGCAGACTAGGACCGGCCTACGAGCAGTACTTC. Its protein product is CASRLGPAYEQYF. The V and J genes are TRBV2 and TRBJ2-7, with a tentative D call TRBD2 (5 bases). This CDR3 spans 13 amino acids. The ends were cut back, 6 bases at V and 2 bases at J, with 11 bases in the middle. Germline CDR1 and CDR2: SNHLY and FYNNEI.

The V call is TRBV5-1, the J call TRBJ1-1; 8 bases map to TRBD1. In germline, CDR1 is SGHRS, CDR2 YFSETQ. V was clipped by 3 bases and J by 10 bases; unmatched bases: 2. The CDR3 spans 11 residues. The CDR3: CASSSGQGAFF. The DNA of the CDR3 is TGCGCCAGCAGCTCAGGACAGGGAGCTTTCTTT.

Only a few counts were recorded for this clonotype. The chain carries TRBV27 and TRBJ2-6; D remains ambiguous. With 3 bases removed from V and 0 bases from J, the gap between germline ends came to 6 bases. In germline, CDR1 is MNHEY, CDR2 SMNVEV (reference sequence). The CDR3 has 15 residues. The CDR3 loop reads CASSLRVSGANVLTF. DNA of the CDR3: TGTGCCAGCAGTTTGAGAGTCTCTGGGGCCAACGTCCTGACTTTC.

The J gene is TRBJ2-1, the V gene TRBV7-9; 9 positions agree with TRBD1. The CDR3 totals 16 residues. The germline V gene has CDR1 SEHNR and CDR2 FQNEAQ (reference sequence). J gave up 6 bases and V 3 bases, and 9 bases lay outside the gene matches. CDR3 nucleotide sequence: TGTGCCAGCAGCTTTGACGGACAGGGGAGAAGCAATGAGCAGTTCTTC. Protein sequence: CASSFDGQGRSNEQFF.

This rearrangement joins TRBV6-1 to TRBJ2-1; TRBD1 matches at 12 bases. Trimming removed 6 bases from V and 1 base from J; junction bases left unmatched: 1. The germline CDR1 and CDR2 sequences are MNHNS and SASEGT. There are 15 residues in the CDR3. CDR3 sequence: CASRGQGASYNEQFF. CDR3 DNA: TGTGCCAGCAGGGGACAGGGGGCTTCCTACAATGAGCAGTTCTTC.

This clonotype was detected a few times. DNA for the CDR3: TGCGCCAGCAGCTCAACTAGCGGGAGAAGGGAGCTGTTTTTT. Translated: CASSSTSGRRELFF. The rearrangement joins TRBV5-1 to TRBJ2-2; 11 bases are shared with TRBD2. Trimming at V came to 3 bases and at J to 9 bases, leaving 4 bases not matched to a gene. CDR3 length equals 14 residues. The V gene's germline CDR1 is SGHRS and CDR2 YFSETQ.

The V call is TRBV5-1, the J call TRBJ2-6; 9 bases match TRBD2. CDR3 length: 17 amino acids. Trimming at V came to 2 bases and at J to 2 bases, leaving 5 bases not matched to a gene. CDR1 is SGHRS and CDR2 is YFSETQ in the germline V gene. CDR3 sequence (DNA): TGCGCCAGCAGCTTCGGGACTAGCTTGCCTGGGGCCAACGTCCTGACTTTC. Amino acids: CASSFGTSLPGANVLTF.

The rearrangement links TRBV7-9 to TRBJ2-2; TRBD1 matches 7 bases. CDR1 and CDR2 from the germline V gene are SEHNR and FQNEAQ (reference sequence). This CDR3 has 15 amino acids. Unmatched junction bases numbered 4, after V lost 0 bases and J lost 6 bases. The chain's CDR3 is CASSLARQGAGELFF. CDR3 sequence (DNA): TGTGCCAGCAGCTTAGCTCGACAGGGCGCCGGGGAGCTGTTTTTT.

This clonotype was counted between two and nine times. This chain joins TRBV29-1 and TRBJ2-1; the D gene is possibly TRBD2 (6 bases). This CDR3 region has 15 residues. V lost 4 bases and J lost 6, with 19 bases in between. Germline-derived CDR1 and CDR2 are SQVTM and ANQGSEA. Here the CDR3 DNA reads TGCAGCGTTGGCAGAACGGGGGATTCCCGCAATGAGCAGTTCTTC. Its translation is CSVGRTGDSRNEQFF.

This clonotype has a handful of counts. The gene calls are TRBV20-1 and TRBJ2-3, with D maybe TRBD2 (6 bases). The CDR3 spans 14 residues. Germline assignment: CDR1 DFQATT and CDR2 SNEGSKA (reference sequence). V lost 6 bases and J lost 5, with 18 bases in between. CDR3: CSAEMAGRIDTQYF. The CDR3 region has the DNA TGCAGTGCCGAGATGGCGGGAAGGATAGATACGCAGTATTTT.

This clonotype has more than one count but fewer than ten. The CDR3 is CASSLGRVAGGLRNEQFF. CDR3 coding DNA: TGTGCCAGCAGTTTAGGCAGGGTAGCGGGAGGGTTGCGCAATGAGCAGTTCTTC. The chain has TRBV12-3 or TRBV12-4 and TRBJ2-1; 11 bases line up with TRBD2. The CDR3 consists of 18 residues. J lost 6 bases, V lost 1 base, and 11 bases had no gene match.

The chain links TRBV5-1 to TRBJ2-1; tentatively, D is TRBD2 (5 bases). CDR3 length: 16 amino acids. Trimming cost V 2 bases and J 0 bases, with 12 bases left between them. Germline CDR1 is SGHRS and CDR2 is YFSETQ. The CDR3 region is CASSFAQRSSYNEQFF. In nucleotides, the CDR3 is TGCGCCAGCAGCTTCGCCCAGCGGAGCTCCTACAATGAGCAGTTCTTC.

The chain has TRBV20-1 and TRBJ2-7, with 9 bases aligning to TRBD2. V dropped 0 bases and J dropped 6; count of bases not matched to a gene: 15. This CDR3 has 17 amino acids. Germline V gene sequence: CDR1 DFQATT, CDR2 SNEGSKA (reference sequence). The CDR3 is CSARDLGAGGIKSEQYF. CDR3 DNA sequence: TGCAGTGCTAGAGATCTAGGAGCGGGAGGAATCAAGAGCGAGCAGTACTTC.